This T cell receptor beta chain was identified in a study of molecular identifiers for immune sequencing clone quantification. TCRdb re-called the PCR reads through MiXCR, storing one row per CDR3 protein. The table lists just under 650,000 distinct CDR3 sequences, less than 20% of them singletons. The CDR3 extends over 13 amino acids. Germline V gene sequence: CDR1 LNHDA, CDR2 SQIVND (reference sequence). Deletions cut 3 bases from V and 2 bases from J, with 6 bases between. Sequencing was carried out using naive CD8+ T cells from blood, with Jurkat cell RNA spiked in. Stated subset: FACS-sorted CD8+CD4-CCR7+CD45RA+ naive T cells. This clonotype originated in a human donor in good health. Some libraries in this study had Jurkat cell RNA spiked in. The chain uses TRBV19 and TRBJ2-3; no firm D call. CDR3: CASSIVYTDTQYF. The DNA of the CDR3 is TGTGCCAGTAGTATCGTCTACACAGATACGCAGTATTTT.